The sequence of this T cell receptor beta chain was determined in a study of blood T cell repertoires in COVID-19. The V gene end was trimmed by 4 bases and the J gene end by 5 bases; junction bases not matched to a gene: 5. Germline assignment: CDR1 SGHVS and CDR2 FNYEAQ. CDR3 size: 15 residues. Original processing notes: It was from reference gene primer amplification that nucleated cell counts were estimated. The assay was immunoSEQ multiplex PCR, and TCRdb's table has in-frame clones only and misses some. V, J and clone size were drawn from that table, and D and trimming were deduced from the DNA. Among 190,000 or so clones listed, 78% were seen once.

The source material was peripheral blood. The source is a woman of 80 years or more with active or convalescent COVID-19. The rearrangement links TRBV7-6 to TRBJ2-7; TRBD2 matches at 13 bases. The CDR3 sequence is CASSWTSGGSHEQYF. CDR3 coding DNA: TGTGCCAGCAGCTGGACTAGCGGGGGATCACACGAGCAGTACTTC.